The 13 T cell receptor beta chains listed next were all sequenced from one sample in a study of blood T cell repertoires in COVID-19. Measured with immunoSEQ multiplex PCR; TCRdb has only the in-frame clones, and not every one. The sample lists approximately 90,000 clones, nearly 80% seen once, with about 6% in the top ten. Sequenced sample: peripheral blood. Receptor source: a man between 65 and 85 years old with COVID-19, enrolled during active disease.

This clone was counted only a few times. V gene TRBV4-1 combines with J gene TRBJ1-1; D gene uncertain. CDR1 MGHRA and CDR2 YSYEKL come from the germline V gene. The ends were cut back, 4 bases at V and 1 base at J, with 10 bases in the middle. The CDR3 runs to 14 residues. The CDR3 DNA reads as TGCGCCAGCAGCCGAGTCGACACGAACACTGAAGCTTTCTTT. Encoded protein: CASSRVDTNTEAFF.

Here the CDR3 DNA reads TGTGCCAGCAGTACCAGTCCTTTGAACACTGAAGCTTTCTTT. Its translation is CASSTSPLNTEAFF. This rearrangement joins TRBV6-6 to TRBJ1-1, with no clear D. V was pared by 5 bases and J by 0 bases, with 10 bases between. The CDR3 has 14 residues. Germline-derived CDR1 and CDR2 are MNHNY and SVGAGI (reference sequence).

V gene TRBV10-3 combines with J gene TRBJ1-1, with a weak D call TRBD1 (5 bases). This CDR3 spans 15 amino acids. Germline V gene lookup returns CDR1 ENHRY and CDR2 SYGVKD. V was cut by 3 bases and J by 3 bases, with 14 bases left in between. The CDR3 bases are TGTGCCATCAGTGACGACAGCCAGAAAGACACTGAAGCTTTCTTT. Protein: CAISDDSQKDTEAFF.

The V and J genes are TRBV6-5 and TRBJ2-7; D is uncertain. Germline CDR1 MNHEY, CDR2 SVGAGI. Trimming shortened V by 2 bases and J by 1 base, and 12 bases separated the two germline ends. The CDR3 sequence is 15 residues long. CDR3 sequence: CASSYGDGASYEQYF. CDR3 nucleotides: TGTGCCAGCAGTTACGGCGACGGAGCTTCCTACGAGCAGTACTTC.

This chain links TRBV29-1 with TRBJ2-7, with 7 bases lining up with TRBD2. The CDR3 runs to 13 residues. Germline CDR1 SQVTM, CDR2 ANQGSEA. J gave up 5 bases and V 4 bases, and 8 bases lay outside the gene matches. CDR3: CSVVGAGSDEQYF. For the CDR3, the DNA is TGCAGCGTTGTTGGAGCGGGATCCGACGAGCAGTACTTC.

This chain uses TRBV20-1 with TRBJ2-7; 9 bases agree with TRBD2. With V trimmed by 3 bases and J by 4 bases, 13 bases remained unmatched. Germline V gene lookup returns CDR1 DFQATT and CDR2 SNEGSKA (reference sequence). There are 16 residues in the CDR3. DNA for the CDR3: TGCAGTGCTAGTTTGTTAGCGGGAGCTAGTTATTACGAGCAGTACTTC. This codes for CSASLLAGASYYEQYF.

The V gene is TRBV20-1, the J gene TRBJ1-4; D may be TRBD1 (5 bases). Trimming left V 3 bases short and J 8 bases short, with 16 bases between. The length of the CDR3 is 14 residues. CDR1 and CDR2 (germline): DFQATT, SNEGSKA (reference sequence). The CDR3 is CSASHGGLSEKLFF. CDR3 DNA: TGCAGTGCTAGTCACGGGGGTCTATCCGAAAAACTGTTTTTT.

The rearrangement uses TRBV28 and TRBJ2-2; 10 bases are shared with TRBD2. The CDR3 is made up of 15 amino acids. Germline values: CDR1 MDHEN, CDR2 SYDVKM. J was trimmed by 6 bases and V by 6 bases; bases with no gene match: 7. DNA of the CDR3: TGTGCCAGCAGGAGGAGCGGGAGGGCCTCCGGGGAGCTGTTTTTT. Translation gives CASRRSGRASGELFF.

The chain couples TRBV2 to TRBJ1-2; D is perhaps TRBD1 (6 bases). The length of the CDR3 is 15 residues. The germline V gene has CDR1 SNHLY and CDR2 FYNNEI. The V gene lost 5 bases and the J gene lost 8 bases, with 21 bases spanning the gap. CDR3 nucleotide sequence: TGTGCCAGCAGTTTTACTGGAGACAGGTCGGGGGGCTACACCTTC. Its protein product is CASSFTGDRSGGYTF.

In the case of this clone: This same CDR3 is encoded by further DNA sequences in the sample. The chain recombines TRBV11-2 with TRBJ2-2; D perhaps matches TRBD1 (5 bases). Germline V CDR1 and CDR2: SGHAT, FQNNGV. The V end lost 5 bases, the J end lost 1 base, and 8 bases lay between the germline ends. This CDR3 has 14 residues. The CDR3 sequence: CASSTDRNTGELFF. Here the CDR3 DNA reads TGTGCCAGCAGCACCGACAGGAACACCGGGGAGCTGTTTTTT.

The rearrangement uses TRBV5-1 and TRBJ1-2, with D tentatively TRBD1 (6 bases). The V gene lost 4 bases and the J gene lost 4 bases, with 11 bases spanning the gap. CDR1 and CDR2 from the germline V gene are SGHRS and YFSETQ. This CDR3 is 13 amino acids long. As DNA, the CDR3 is TGCGCCAGCAGCGTGGACAGAGCCTATGGCTACACCTTC. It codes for CASSVDRAYGYTF.

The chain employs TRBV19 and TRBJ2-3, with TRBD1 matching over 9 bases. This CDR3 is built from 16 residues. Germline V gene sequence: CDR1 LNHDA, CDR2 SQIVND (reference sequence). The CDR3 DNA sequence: TGTGCTACGAGGAGGGGGGACAGGGTTTTGACAGATACGCAGTATTTT. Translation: CATRRGDRVLTDTQYF.

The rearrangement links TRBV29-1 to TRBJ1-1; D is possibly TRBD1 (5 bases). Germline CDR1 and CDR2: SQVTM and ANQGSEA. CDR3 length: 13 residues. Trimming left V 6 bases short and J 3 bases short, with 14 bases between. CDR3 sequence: CSVPMGGDTEAFF. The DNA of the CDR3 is TGCAGCGTCCCCATGGGGGGGGACACTGAAGCTTTCTTT.